This T cell receptor (beta chain) originates from a study of radiotherapy plus CTLA-4 blockade in lung cancer. The study, taken as a whole, reports: TCR clones originating in tumors grew in number in blood after radiotherapy plus ipilimumab.

To note about this clone: Its specificity is unknown. The junction and the germline gene differ at one end; a read error may be behind it.

The CDR3 has 12 amino acids. Germline V gene sequence: CDR1 SGDLS, CDR2 YYNGEE. Assay used: immunoSEQ multiplex PCR; TCRdb lists only in-frame clones, some missing. The data contain 65,000 to 90,000 clones, around 87% of them singletons. The chain carries TRBV9 and TRBJ2-2; the D gene is possibly TRBD2 (6 bases). The sequence came from a human donor with non-small cell lung cancer that progressed on radiotherapy plus ipilimumab. The sample here was peripheral blood, taken from a patient treated with radiotherapy plus ipilimumab. The chain's CDR3 is CASSASTGGLFF. DNA of the CDR3: TGTGCCAGCAGCGCAAGTACCGGGGGGCTGTTTTTT.